This section outlines one T cell receptor (beta chain) sequence together with its context. What antigen it recognizes has not been identified. There are no base qualities to consult, and no much larger clone falls within one base. The method was the immunoSEQ multiplex PCR assay. For TCR sequencing, RNA was extracted from every sample and reverse transcribed into cDNA to serve as template. SuperScript III was used to make first-strand cDNA, primed with a 2:1 mix of oligo-dT and random hexamers. A synthetic immune receptor repertoire was used to assess amplification bias, and residual bias was removed computationally. In the paper's pipeline: After raw reads were preprocessed to remove errors, the CDR3 was defined following IMGT conventions as running from the conserved cysteine to phenylalanine. Clonality was computed as 1 minus the Shannon entropy, with the entropy normalized by log2 of the number of productive unique TCRs. CD4 or CD8 identity of scalp clones was inferred by cross-referencing scalp TCRbeta sequences with sorted blood CD4 and CD8 repertoires. TCRdb stores this immuneACCESS table with in-frame sequences only. Part of the clones is absent; in the studies checked, under half of the shortfall reflects unresolved V genes, and no reason is known for the rest. V and J calls and clone size are given by that table; D and trimming were obtained from the DNA. Within this sample are 100,000 to 130,000 clones, with roughly 64% of them counted one time only. The ten biggest clones cover 20% to 25% of the sample.

PBMCs were separated by density centrifugation and stained for CD3, CD4 and CD8, after which CD4+ and CD8+ T cells were sorted on a FACSAria. Scalp biopsies and blood samples were obtained from unaffected controls. The CDR3 sequence holds 14 residues, the cysteine and phenylalanine included. The only DNA kept is the CDR3, 42 bases in frame from the first base. V is shortened by 1 base, J by 1 base, and the region joining them spans 8 bases. CDR1 and CDR2, per the germline V gene, are SGDLS and YYNGEE. The data belong to a study of CD8+ T cells in alopecia areata listed by TCRdb under 2018. Concerning the study at large: In both human patients and the C3H/HeJ mouse model, the study applied high-throughput TCRbeta sequencing to look at T cell clonal expansion in alopecia areata. On the human side, TCRbeta sequencing was run on scalp tissue and on sorted CD4+ and CD8+ peripheral blood T cells from healthy controls and from alopecia areata patients with either patchy or totalis/universalis disease. Scalp clonality was compared among normal scalp (n=4), patchy alopecia areata scalp (n=8), and alopecia totalis/universalis scalp (n=8). RNA was obtained with the PAXgene miRNA kit for fixed scalp, the miRNeasy kit for PBMCs, and the RNeasy kit for mouse skin. TCRbeta CDR3 regions were amplified by immunoSEQ multiplex PCR using 35 Vbeta forward and 13 Jbeta reverse primers. Summary of the overall study and its limitations: Shared TCR sequences between patients were less evident than in mice, which may be partly attributable to HLA diversity in the patient population. Resident alphabeta T cells in normal human skin are also sequenced, complicating scalp TCR repertoire analysis, unlike mouse skin dominated by gammadelta T cells. Lesional scalp, especially in alopecia totalis/universalis, showed higher clonality and more expanded CD8+ clones than normal scalp, suggesting antigenic drive.

This receptor was obtained from a human donor in good health. The sample was CD8+ T cells sorted from blood. The V and J genes are TRBV9 and TRBJ1-1; tentative D gene TRBD1, with 5 bases matching. In nucleotides, the sequence is TGTGCCAGCAGCGTAAGTGGGGGGAACACTGAAGCTTTCTTT. This translates into CASSVSGGNTEAFF.